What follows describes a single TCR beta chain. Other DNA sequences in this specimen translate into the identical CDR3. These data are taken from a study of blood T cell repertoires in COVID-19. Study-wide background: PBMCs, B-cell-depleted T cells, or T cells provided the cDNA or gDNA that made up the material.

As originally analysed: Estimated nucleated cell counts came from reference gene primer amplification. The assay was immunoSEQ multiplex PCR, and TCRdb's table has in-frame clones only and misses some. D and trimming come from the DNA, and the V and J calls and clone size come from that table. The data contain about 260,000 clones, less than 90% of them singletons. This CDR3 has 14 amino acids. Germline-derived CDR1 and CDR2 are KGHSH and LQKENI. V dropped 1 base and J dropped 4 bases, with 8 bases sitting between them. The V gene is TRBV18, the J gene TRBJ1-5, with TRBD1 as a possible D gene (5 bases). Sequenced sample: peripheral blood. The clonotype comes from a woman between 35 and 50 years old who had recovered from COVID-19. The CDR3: CASSPQGANQPQHF. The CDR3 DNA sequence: TGTGCCAGCTCACCACAAGGGGCGAATCAGCCCCAGCATTTT.